This is a list of T cell receptor beta chains from one sample in a study of T cell responses to AZD1222 COVID-19 vaccine. Sequenced by immunoSEQ multiplex PCR; TCRdb stores in-frame clones only, minus some. The sample consists of roughly 100,000 clones, approximately 87% of them appearing once. The sample here was peripheral blood, taken 28 days after the second AZD1222 dose. The receptors stem from an adult who received the AZD1222 COVID-19 vaccine. Each CDR3 is given with its conserved first and last residue. Each record gives: V gene, J gene, D gene, clone size, CDR3 protein, CDR3 DNA. A D gene is named only where the DNA matches it firmly. Only some rows state a clone size, as once, few, many or a class for expanded clones.

>TRBV12-3/TRBV12-4|TRBJ1-2|-|once
CASSPGTGGYTF
TGTGCCAGCAGTCCTGGGACTGGCGGCTACACCTTC
>TRBV5-6|TRBJ2-7|-|-
CASSFAGYEQYF
TGTGCCAGCAGCTTTGCCGGATACGAGCAGTACTTC
>TRBV19|TRBJ1-5|-|-
CASSIGRGSNQPQHF
TGTGCCAGTAGTATAGGCAGGGGAAGCAATCAGCCCCAGCATTTT
>TRBV7-9|TRBJ1-6|-|-
CASSFGDSPLHF
TGTGCCAGCAGCTTCGGGGATTCACCCCTCCACTTT
>TRBV5-6|TRBJ2-5|-|-
CASRGDWPRETQYF
TGTGCCAGCAGGGGTGATTGGCCGAGGGAGACCCAGTACTTC
>TRBV10-3|TRBJ2-3|TRBD2|-
CAISSRGAGVTDTQYF
TGTGCCATCAGTTCCCGGGGAGCGGGGGTTACAGATACGCAGTATTTT
>TRBV7-3|TRBJ2-3|TRBD1|-
CASSFDRVGTDTQYF
TGTGCCAGCAGCTTCGACAGGGTGGGCACAGATACGCAGTATTTT
>TRBV27|TRBJ2-7|TRBD2|-
CASSLLPLTSGSVGEQYF
TGTGCCAGCAGTTTATTGCCCCTTACTAGCGGGAGCGTCGGCGAGCAGTACTTC
>TRBV5-1|TRBJ1-1|TRBD1|-
CASREGQRNTEAFF
TGCGCCAGCCGGGAGGGACAGAGGAACACTGAAGCTTTCTTT
>TRBV5-6|TRBJ2-2|-|few
CASSLGRGLNTGELFF
TGTGCCAGCAGCCTCGGAAGGGGGTTAAACACCGGGGAGCTGTTTTTT
>TRBV7-2|TRBJ2-5|-|-
CASSSTNRLNGQETQYF
TGTGCCAGCAGCTCAACCAACCGTTTAAATGGGCAAGAGACCCAGTACTTC
>TRBV5-1|TRBJ2-7|TRBD1|-
CASSLTGGYEQYF
TGCGCCAGCAGCTTAACAGGGGGCTACGAGCAGTACTTC
>TRBV3-1/TRBV3-2|TRBJ2-4|TRBD2|-
CASSHGGSAKNIQYF
TGTGCCAGCAGCCACGGGGGGTCAGCCAAAAACATTCAGTACTTC
>TRBV5-6|TRBJ2-2|-|-
CASSLMTTTGELFF
TGTGCCAGCAGCTTAATGACGACCACCGGGGAGCTGTTTTTT
>TRBV19|TRBJ2-2|TRBD1|many
CASSGQGAGTGELFF
TGTGCCAGTAGTGGACAGGGTGCGGGCACCGGGGAGCTGTTTTTT
>TRBV10-1|TRBJ2-1|-|-
CASSESTANEQFF
TGCGCCAGCAGTGAGTCAACGGCCAATGAGCAGTTCTTC
>TRBV5-4|TRBJ2-1|TRBD1|-
CASSPGTANEQFF
TGTGCCAGCAGCCCGGGGACAGCCAATGAGCAGTTCTTC
>TRBV5-1|TRBJ2-2|-|-
CASSPDGGASTGELFF
TGCGCCAGCAGCCCGGACGGGGGCGCGAGCACCGGGGAGCTGTTTTTT